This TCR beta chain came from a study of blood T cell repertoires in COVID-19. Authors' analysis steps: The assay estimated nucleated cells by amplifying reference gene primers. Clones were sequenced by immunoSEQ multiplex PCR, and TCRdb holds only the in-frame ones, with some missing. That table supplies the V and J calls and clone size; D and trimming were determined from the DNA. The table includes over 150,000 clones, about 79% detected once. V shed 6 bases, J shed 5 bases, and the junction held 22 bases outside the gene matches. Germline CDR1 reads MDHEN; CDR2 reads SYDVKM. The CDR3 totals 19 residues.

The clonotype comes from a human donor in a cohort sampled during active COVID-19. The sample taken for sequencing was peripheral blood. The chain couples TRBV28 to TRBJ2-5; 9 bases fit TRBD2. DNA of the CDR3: TGTGCCAGCAGGCCCTCCTTGGGGGCGGCGGGAGGGCCTAGGGAGACCCAGTACTTC. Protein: CASRPSLGAAGGPRETQYF.